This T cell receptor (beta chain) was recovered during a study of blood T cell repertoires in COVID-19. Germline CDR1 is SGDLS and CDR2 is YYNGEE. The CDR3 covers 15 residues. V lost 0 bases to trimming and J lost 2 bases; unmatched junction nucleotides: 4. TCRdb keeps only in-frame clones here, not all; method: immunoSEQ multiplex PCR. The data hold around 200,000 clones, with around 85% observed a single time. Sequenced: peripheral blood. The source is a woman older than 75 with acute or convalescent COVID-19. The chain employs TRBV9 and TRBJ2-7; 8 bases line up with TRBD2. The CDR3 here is CASSVGSGETYEQYF. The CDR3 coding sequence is TGTGCCAGCAGCGTAGGTAGCGGGGAAACCTACGAGCAGTACTTC. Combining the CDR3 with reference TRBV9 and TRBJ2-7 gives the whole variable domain DSGVTQTPKHLITATGQRVTLRCSPRSGDLSVYWYQQSLDQGLQFLIQYYNGEERAKGNILERFSAQQFPDLHSELNLSSLELGDSALYFCASSVGSGETYEQYFGPGTRLTVT.